Listed below are T cell receptor beta chains from one sample, sequenced in a study of beta chain features in type 1 diabetes. Only in-frame clones appear in the TCRdb table, and some are missing; sequencing was by immunoSEQ multiplex PCR. Of around 130,000 clones in the sample, 9% were seen once. Specimen: central memory CD4+ T cells from blood. The receptors here all came from a man aged 25 to 40 with type 1 diabetes. Each CDR3 is given with its conserved first and last residue. Each record gives: D gene, CDR3 length, clone size, J gene, V gene, CDR3 protein, CDR3 DNA. D genes are given only for firm matches. Size values are once, few and many counts, or a class for expanded clones, and some rows have none.

d_gene: -
len: 11
abundance: few
j_gene: TRBJ2-7
v_gene: TRBV29-1
CDR3aa: CSVEGAYEQYF
CDR3nt: TGCAGCGTTGAAGGGGCGTACGAGCAGTACTTC

d_gene: -
len: 16
abundance: -
j_gene: TRBJ1-3
v_gene: TRBV14
CDR3aa: CASSQDSRGLGNTIYF
CDR3nt: TGTGCCAGCAGCCAAGACTCGAGAGGACTTGGAAACACCATATATTTT

d_gene: -
len: 20
abundance: -
j_gene: TRBJ2-4
v_gene: TRBV4-2
CDR3aa: CASSQDRRTRGPLAKNIQYF
CDR3nt: TGTGCCAGCAGCCAAGATCGCCGGACTCGCGGGCCCCTAGCCAAAAACATTCAGTACTTC

d_gene: TRBD1
len: 14
abundance: -
j_gene: TRBJ1-5
v_gene: TRBV7-8
CDR3aa: CASSLRQGWQPQHF
CDR3nt: TGTGCCAGCAGCTTACGACAGGGTTGGCAGCCCCAGCATTTT

d_gene: TRBD2
len: 15
abundance: few
j_gene: TRBJ2-5
v_gene: TRBV9
CDR3aa: CASSVGLAGDGTQYF
CDR3nt: TGTGCCAGCAGCGTAGGACTAGCGGGGGACGGGACCCAGTACTTC

d_gene: -
len: 11
abundance: few
j_gene: TRBJ2-5
v_gene: TRBV20-1
CDR3aa: CSAPLGETQYF
CDR3nt: TGCAGTGCCCCACTAGGGGAGACCCAGTACTTC

d_gene: -
len: 14
abundance: many
j_gene: TRBJ2-5
v_gene: TRBV29-1
CDR3aa: CSVSPDRYRETQYF
CDR3nt: TGCAGCGTTTCACCCGACAGGTATCGAGAGACCCAGTACTTC

d_gene: -
len: 17
abundance: few
j_gene: TRBJ2-3
v_gene: TRBV2
CDR3aa: CASSSGPPFTGTDTQYF
CDR3nt: TGTGCCAGCAGTAGCGGACCTCCCTTTACCGGCACAGATACGCAGTATTTT

d_gene: TRBD2
len: 18
abundance: few
j_gene: TRBJ2-2
v_gene: TRBV5-1
CDR3aa: CASSPSSSGGAYTGELFF
CDR3nt: TGCGCCAGCAGCCCCAGTTCCAGCGGGGGGGCGTACACCGGGGAGCTGTTTTTT

d_gene: TRBD1
len: 15
abundance: -
j_gene: TRBJ2-3
v_gene: TRBV7-3
CDR3aa: CASSLRTGITDTQYF
CDR3nt: TGTGCCAGCAGCTTAAGGACAGGGATCACAGATACGCAGTATTTT

d_gene: -
len: 16
abundance: -
j_gene: TRBJ2-2
v_gene: TRBV5-6
CDR3aa: CASSLLAGGYTGELFF
CDR3nt: TGTGCCAGCAGCCTCTTGGCCGGGGGATACACCGGGGAGCTGTTTTTT

d_gene: TRBD2
len: 15
abundance: few
j_gene: TRBJ2-3
v_gene: TRBV7-2
CDR3aa: CASSSRRLASDTQYF
CDR3nt: TGTGCCAGCAGCTCTAGGCGACTAGCGTCGGATACGCAGTATTTT

d_gene: -
len: 15
abundance: -
j_gene: TRBJ1-1
v_gene: TRBV9
CDR3aa: CASKKVGGLGTEAFF
CDR3nt: TGTGCCAGCAAGAAAGTGGGAGGGTTGGGCACTGAAGCTTTCTTT

d_gene: -
len: 13
abundance: -
j_gene: TRBJ1-3
v_gene: TRBV6-6
CDR3aa: CASPASSGNTIYF
CDR3nt: TGTGCCAGCCCCGCGAGCTCTGGAAACACCATATATTTT

d_gene: TRBD1
len: 14
abundance: few
j_gene: TRBJ2-5
v_gene: TRBV7-7
CDR3aa: CASSSGTAQETQYF
CDR3nt: TGTGCTAGCAGCTCCGGGACAGCCCAAGAGACCCAGTACTTC

d_gene: -
len: 15
abundance: -
j_gene: TRBJ2-7
v_gene: TRBV4-3
CDR3aa: CASSQGVSRGREQYF
CDR3nt: TGCGCCAGCAGCCAAGGGGTGTCCAGGGGTCGGGAGCAGTACTTC

d_gene: TRBD1
len: 14
abundance: few
j_gene: TRBJ1-4
v_gene: TRBV6-5
CDR3aa: CASSKGQVYEKLFF
CDR3nt: TGTGCCAGCAGTAAGGGACAGGTCTATGAAAAACTGTTTTTT

d_gene: -
len: 17
abundance: -
j_gene: TRBJ1-4
v_gene: TRBV4-3
CDR3aa: CASSQEAGVFGNEKLFF
CDR3nt: TGCGCCAGCAGCCAAGAAGCAGGGGTTTTTGGTAATGAAAAACTGTTTTTT

d_gene: -
len: 16
abundance: few
j_gene: TRBJ2-7
v_gene: TRBV18
CDR3aa: CASSPQSTGISYEQYF
CDR3nt: TGTGCCAGCTCACCACAGTCCACGGGGATCTCCTACGAGCAGTACTTC

d_gene: TRBD1
len: 16
abundance: few
j_gene: TRBJ2-7
v_gene: TRBV5-6
CDR3aa: CASSLVAGGAMNEQYF
CDR3nt: TGTGCCAGCAGCTTGGTGGCAGGGGGCGCGATGAACGAGCAGTACTTC

d_gene: -
len: 14
abundance: -
j_gene: TRBJ1-5
v_gene: TRBV7-2
CDR3aa: CASSPDSANQPQHF
CDR3nt: TGTGCCAGCAGCCCCGACTCTGCCAATCAGCCCCAGCATTTT

d_gene: -
len: 12
abundance: few
j_gene: TRBJ2-1
v_gene: TRBV7-9
CDR3aa: CASTLDWNEQFF
CDR3nt: TGTGCCAGCACCCTTGACTGGAATGAGCAGTTCTTC

d_gene: -
len: 13
abundance: few
j_gene: TRBJ1-5
v_gene: TRBV9
CDR3aa: CASSVGPNQPQHF
CDR3nt: TGTGCCAGCAGCGTAGGGCCTAATCAGCCCCAGCATTTT

d_gene: TRBD2
len: 15
abundance: -
j_gene: TRBJ2-1
v_gene: TRBV9
CDR3aa: CASSPRGGTYNEQFF
CDR3nt: TGTGCCAGCAGCCCTCGGGGGGGGACCTACAATGAGCAGTTCTTC

d_gene: TRBD2
len: 16
abundance: -
j_gene: TRBJ2-5
v_gene: TRBV7-9
CDR3aa: CASSFGTSGTQETQYF
CDR3nt: TGTGCCAGCAGCTTCGGCACTAGCGGGACACAAGAGACCCAGTACTTC

d_gene: -
len: 15
abundance: -
j_gene: TRBJ1-2
v_gene: TRBV5-6
CDR3aa: CASSPEGGRGYGYTF
CDR3nt: TGTGCCAGCAGCCCGGAGGGGGGGCGCGGTTATGGCTACACCTTC

d_gene: -
len: 16
abundance: few
j_gene: TRBJ2-3
v_gene: TRBV4-1
CDR3aa: CASSQTPTGLTDTQYF
CDR3nt: TGCGCCAGCAGCCAGACACCGACAGGCTTAACAGATACGCAGTATTTT

d_gene: -
len: 14
abundance: -
j_gene: TRBJ1-2
v_gene: TRBV25-1
CDR3aa: CASSEQGGNYGYTF
CDR3nt: TGTGCCAGCAGTGAACAGGGTGGTAACTATGGCTACACCTTC

d_gene: TRBD2
len: 14
abundance: few
j_gene: TRBJ2-6
v_gene: TRBV7-9
CDR3aa: CASGGVSGANVLTF
CDR3nt: TGTGCCAGCGGGGGGGTGTCCGGGGCCAACGTCCTGACTTTC

d_gene: -
len: 14
abundance: few
j_gene: TRBJ2-3
v_gene: TRBV7-9
CDR3aa: CAVKGLLSTDTQYF
CDR3nt: TGTGCCGTAAAGGGACTCCTAAGCACAGATACGCAGTATTTT

d_gene: TRBD1
len: 16
abundance: -
j_gene: TRBJ2-5
v_gene: TRBV7-9
CDR3aa: CASSLAGTALQETQYF
CDR3nt: TGTGCCAGCAGCTTAGCGGGGACAGCCTTACAAGAGACCCAGTACTTC

d_gene: TRBD1
len: 13
abundance: few
j_gene: TRBJ1-2
v_gene: TRBV6-4
CDR3aa: CASSATGGYGYTF
CDR3nt: TGTGCCAGCAGTGCCACAGGGGGCTATGGCTACACCTTC

d_gene: -
len: 13
abundance: few
j_gene: TRBJ2-3
v_gene: TRBV7-3
CDR3aa: CASSAGGTDTQYF
CDR3nt: TGTGCCAGCAGTGCAGGTGGCACAGATACGCAGTATTTT

d_gene: TRBD1
len: 14
abundance: -
j_gene: TRBJ2-5
v_gene: TRBV7-3
CDR3aa: CASSITGAEETQYF
CDR3nt: TGTGCCAGCAGCATTACAGGGGCGGAAGAGACCCAGTACTTC

d_gene: TRBD2
len: 18
abundance: few
j_gene: TRBJ2-1
v_gene: TRBV4-2
CDR3aa: CASSSKASGDTSYNEQFF
CDR3nt: TGTGCCAGCAGCAGCAAGGCGAGCGGGGATACTTCATACAATGAGCAGTTCTTC

d_gene: -
len: 13
abundance: -
j_gene: TRBJ1-2
v_gene: TRBV2
CDR3aa: CASSGQPNYGYTF
CDR3nt: TGTGCCAGCAGTGGACAGCCCAACTATGGCTACACCTTC